Listed below are T cell receptor beta chains from one sample, sequenced in a study of T cell repertoires in cytomegalovirus infection. TCRdb itself ran the reads through MiXCR, one entry per CDR3 protein. This table has more than 400,000 distinct CDR3 sequences, about 25% appearing once. Source material: PBMCs. These receptors came from a human donor in good health (CMV status not recorded). Some clones in this sample may be carry-over from other donors' samples. Each CDR3 is given without its conserved first and last residue. A D gene is named only where the DNA matches it firmly. Size values are once, few and many counts, or a class for expanded clones, and some rows have none.

. | . | TRBV6-6 | ASSYSSLYNEQF
few | . | TRBV28 | ASSLLTWGSGNTIY
many | . | TRBV5-4 | ASSLEWNTEAF
. | . | TRBV29-1 | SVEDLGEQF
many | TRBD2 | TRBV19 | ASNLAGPVREQF
. | . | TRBV18 | ASSPLGHANEQF
many | TRBD2 | TRBV7-2 | ASSSRTRGVLT
. | . | TRBV9 | ASSVEDNQPQH
. | TRBD1 | TRBV29-1 | SVAGTGNYGYT
. | . | TRBV12-3/TRBV12-4 | ASSFGRALF
. | TRBD1 | TRBV6-2/TRBV6-3 | AAQGDRNQPQH
many | . | TRBV6-1 | ASSDDLATGELF
. | . | TRBV4-1 | ASSQGPRIGEETQY
. | TRBD1 | TRBV10-3 | ASRTGIITGELF
few | . | TRBV11-2 | ASSSPWRENEQF
. | . | TRBV6-2/TRBV6-3 | ASSFYHQGGFGETQY
many | . | TRBV2 | ASSEVGFYNEQF
many | . | TRBV7-2 | ASSSFGALNTDTQY
. | . | TRBV7-2 | ASSPTGFSGANVLT
few | . | TRBV19 | ASSLYPTYNQPQH
. | . | TRBV6-2/TRBV6-3 | ASSYGSDQPQH
. | . | TRBV7-9 | ASSLGTVAGTDTQY
. | . | TRBV6-9 | ATGGQYNEQF
. | . | TRBV29-1 | SVQAGGGYT
. | TRBD1 | TRBV6-2/TRBV6-3 | ASSYSPDRGFNNEQF
many | . | TRBV7-9 | ASIDGGANYGYT